These 6 T cell receptor beta chains came from one sample sequenced in a study of blood T cell repertoires in COVID-19. Generated by immunoSEQ multiplex PCR, the TCRdb table keeps only in-frame clones and is missing some. The sample lists around 100,000 clones; roughly 85% were seen once. The sequencing sample was made of peripheral blood. The receptors come from a woman aged 70-85 years with acute or convalescent COVID-19.

V is TRBV11-2 and J is TRBJ1-5, with D perhaps matching TRBD1 (5 bases). The length of the CDR3 is 13 residues. Trimming pared 5 bases from V and 6 bases from J, leaving 11 bases between. Germline values: CDR1 SGHAT, CDR2 FQNNGV. The CDR3 nucleotides read TGTGCCAGCAGCCAGGGCCGAAGTCAGCCCCAGCATTTT. It translates to CASSQGRSQPQHF.

This chain joins TRBV30 and TRBJ2-5; TRBD1 or TRBD2 may be the D gene (5 bases each). The CDR3 length is 10 residues. CDR1 GTSNPN and CDR2 SVGIG come from the germline V gene (reference sequence). Trimming cost V 7 bases and J 5 bases, with 8 bases left between them. The CDR3 DNA follows: TGTGCCTCGGGACGGGAGACCCAGTACTTC. Translating it yields CASGRETQYF.

This clone was seen a single time. Other DNA sequences in this sample translate to the same CDR3. The rearrangement links TRBV29-1 to TRBJ1-1; 9 bases are shared with TRBD1. Unmatched junction bases numbered 4, after V lost 7 bases and J lost 1 base. Germline values: CDR1 SQVTM, CDR2 ANQGSEA. The CDR3 is 13 amino acids. The CDR3 loop is CSGSTGGNTEAFF. The CDR3 bases are TGCAGCGGGTCGACAGGGGGGAACACTGAAGCTTTCTTT.

This chain links TRBV3-1 (or the pseudogene TRBV3-2) with TRBJ1-2, with a possible D match to TRBD1 (6 bases). The CDR3 is made up of 15 amino acids. CDR1 and CDR2 (germline): LGHDT, YNNKEL (reference sequence). V gave up 0 bases and J gave up 6 bases, with 14 bases separating them. CDR3 in amino acids: CASSQEGGREDGYTF. CDR3 sequence (DNA): TGTGCCAGCAGCCAAGAAGGGGGGAGGGAAGATGGCTACACCTTC.

Only a few counts were recorded for this clone. The chain recombines TRBV6-5 with TRBJ1-1; no firm D call. V was trimmed by 0 bases and J by 6 bases, leaving 17 bases between them. Germline V CDR1 and CDR2: MNHEY, SVGAGI. This CDR3 has 16 amino acids. The CDR3 here is CASSYSNRVVESEAFF. The CDR3 DNA follows: TGTGCCAGCAGTTACTCGAACCGGGTGGTGGAGTCTGAAGCTTTCTTT.

In its sample, this clone was seen once. The chain is built from TRBV3-1 (or the pseudogene TRBV3-2) and TRBJ1-1; a weak D match, TRBD1 (5 bases). Germline lookup yields CDR1 LGHDT and CDR2 YNNKEL (reference sequence). The CDR3 consists of 15 residues. Deletions cut 4 bases from V and 5 bases from J, with 17 bases between. The CDR3 bases are TGTGCCAGCAGCCCCCGGGGGGGAGGCAGGACTGAAGCTTTCTTT. Amino acid sequence: CASSPRGGGRTEAFF.